Shown below are 30 T cell receptor beta chains from a single sample sequenced in a study of OX40 agonist ivuxolimab in advanced cancers. Profiling relied on immunoSEQ multiplex PCR, and the TCRdb table lists in-frame clones only, not all of them. The data hold under 85,000 clones, with around 80% observed a single time. The sequenced sample was CD4+ or CD8+ T cells sorted from blood, obtained in a trial of the OX40 agonist ivuxolimab. The receptors shown here come from an adult with an advanced solid tumor such as melanoma, head and neck, liver or kidney cancer.

The chain combines TRBV19 with TRBJ2-5; 8 bases line up with TRBD2. V was clipped by 5 bases and J by 7 bases; unmatched bases: 6. CDR1 LNHDA and CDR2 SQIVND come from the germline V gene (reference sequence). The CDR3 loop spans 13 amino acids. CDR3 residues: CASSLGLGGTQYF. The CDR3 DNA reads TGTGCCAGTAGTCTGGGACTAGGCGGGACCCAGTACTTC. The whole variable domain, filled in from reference TRBV19 and TRBJ2-5, reads DGGITQSPKYLFRKEGQNVTLSCEQNLNHDAMYWYRQDPGQGLRLIYYSQIVNDFQKGDIAEGYSVSREKKESFPLTVTSAQKNPTAFYLCASSLGLGGTQYFGPGTRLLVL.

V usage is TRBV7-2 and J usage is TRBJ2-3, with D tentatively TRBD1 (6 bases). V lost 5 bases, J lost 11 bases, and 14 bases lay in between. CDR3 length equals 12 residues. Per the germline V gene, CDR1 is SGHTA and CDR2 is FQGNSA. CDR3 sequence reads: CASSTLQGWQYF. CDR3 DNA sequence: TGTGCCAGCAGCACTCTTCAGGGGTGGCAGTATTTT.

CDR3 DNA sequence: TGTGCCAGCACCCAGACGGACCAGGGAGAGACCCAGTACTTC. It translates to CASTQTDQGETQYF. The genes are TRBV6-5 and TRBJ2-5; the D gene is possibly TRBD1 (5 bases). The CDR3 is made up of 14 amino acids. V was cut by 7 bases and J by 4 bases, with 16 bases left in between. The germline gives CDR1 MNHEY, CDR2 SVGAGI.

This clone has more than one count but fewer than ten. The J gene is TRBJ2-1, the V gene TRBV11-3; 9 nucleotides agree with TRBD1. Losses at the gene ends were 6 bases for V and 7 bases for J; bases not matched to a gene: 1. Germline V gene sequence: CDR1 SGHNT, CDR2 YENEEA. The length of the CDR3 is 12 residues. In DNA, the CDR3 is TGTGCCAGCAGGGACAGGGGAAATGAGCAGTTCTTC. This sequence encodes CASRDRGNEQFF.

The genes are TRBV2 and TRBJ1-1, with 10 positions matching TRBD1. The CDR3 has 15 amino acids. CDR1 and CDR2 from the germline V gene are SNHLY and FYNNEI. The J segment lost 0 bases and the V segment lost 6 bases, leaving 4 bases of the junction unmatched. The CDR3 here is CASRGQGVMNTEAFF. CDR3 bases: TGTGCCAGCAGAGGACAGGGGGTTATGAACACTGAAGCTTTCTTT.

V usage is TRBV5-5 and J usage is TRBJ2-3; TRBD1 matches 9 bases. V lost 6 bases and J lost 2; bases outside the gene matches: 10. The CDR3 covers 16 residues. Germline V gene lookup returns CDR1 SGHKS and CDR2 YYEKEE (reference sequence). This CDR3 reads CASNLFWTGDTDTQYF. CDR3 nucleotide sequence: TGTGCCAGCAACCTCTTCTGGACAGGGGACACAGATACGCAGTATTTT.

This rearrangement joins TRBV19 to TRBJ1-4; 7 bases line up with TRBD1. Germline CDR1 and CDR2: LNHDA and SQIVND (reference sequence). This CDR3 contains 17 residues. V trimming: 2 bases; J trimming: 3 bases; junction bases outside the gene matches: 9. The CDR3 DNA reads as TGTGCCAGTAGTATACGAACAGGGGTAGGATCTAATGAAAAACTGTTTTTT. Translating it yields CASSIRTGVGSNEKLFF.

This clone appeared a single time. J is TRBJ2-5 and V is TRBV15, with D hard to call. Per germline, CDR1 LNHNV and CDR2 YYDKDF (reference sequence). The CDR3 is 12 residues long. Trimming pared 2 bases from V and 3 bases from J, leaving 4 bases between. The CDR3 loop reads CATSRQKETQYF. The CDR3 coding sequence is TGTGCCACCAGCAGACAGAAAGAGACCCAGTACTTC.

The chain joins TRBV6-5 to TRBJ2-3; tentative D call: TRBD2 (6 bases). Germline values: CDR1 MNHEY, CDR2 SVGAGI. The CDR3 is 14 residues long. Trimming left V 7 bases short and J 2 bases short, with 13 bases between. CDR3 sequence: CASKGGATTDTQYF. The CDR3 DNA reads TGTGCCAGCAAGGGCGGGGCGACCACAGATACGCAGTATTTT.

This clone was observed a few times. J is TRBJ1-6 and V is TRBV5-6; D possibly corresponds to TRBD1 (6 bases). V was pared by 4 bases and J by 7 bases, with 15 bases between. Germline CDR1 and CDR2: SGHDT and YYEEEE. The CDR3 runs to 15 residues. The CDR3 bases are TGTGCCAGCAGCGTAACGGGGGCATTCAATTCACCCCTCCACTTT. Amino acids: CASSVTGAFNSPLHF.

This clone has only a few counts. J is TRBJ2-1 and V is TRBV7-2, with D perhaps being TRBD1 or TRBD2 (6 bases each). Deletions cut 3 bases from V and 7 bases from J, with 16 bases between. The CDR3 length is 15 residues. Germline lookup yields CDR1 SGHTA and CDR2 FQGNSA. CDR3 in DNA: TGTGCCAGCAGCTTGGGGGCAGGAGGGATGAATGAGCAGTTCTTC. Its translation: CASSLGAGGMNEQFF.

This clone was picked up one time. This chain joins TRBV4-3 and TRBJ1-2; D gene ambiguous. The CDR3 sequence is 15 residues long. V shed 0 bases and J shed 4 bases, with 12 bases lying between them. Germline values: CDR1 LGHNA, CDR2 YSLEER. The CDR3 nucleotides are TGCGCCAGCAGCCAAGATCCAGGATTAACCTATGGCTACACCTTC. It translates to CASSQDPGLTYGYTF.

V and J are TRBV30 and TRBJ2-5; 8 bases map to TRBD1. Germline V gives CDR1 GTSNPN, CDR2 SVGIG (reference sequence). CDR3 length: 15 amino acids. Germline trimming cut 3 bases from V and 5 bases from J; bases unmatched to any gene: 11. The CDR3 loop is CAWSVRGQGEETQYF. The CDR3 DNA follows: TGTGCCTGGAGCGTCCGTGGACAGGGAGAGGAGACCCAGTACTTC.

This clone was recorded once. The chain combines TRBV6-5 with TRBJ2-4; TRBD1 agrees at 7 bases. There are 12 residues in the CDR3. V lost 8 bases and J lost 8; bases outside the gene matches: 6. Germline V CDR1 and CDR2: MNHEY, SVGAGI. This CDR3 reads CASGVGGHIQYF. CDR3 coding DNA: TGTGCCAGCGGGGTAGGGGGCCACATTCAGTACTTC.

This clone was found a few times. The chain couples TRBV7-6 to TRBJ2-6; D unresolved. The V end was cut by 6 bases, the J end by 1 base, with 10 bases between. Germline V CDR1 and CDR2: SGHVS, FNYEAQ. CDR3 length: 15 residues. The CDR3 is CASSPSGSGANVLTF. In nucleotides, the CDR3 is TGTGCCAGCAGTCCATCCGGTTCTGGGGCCAACGTCCTGACTTTC.

The V and J genes are TRBV9 and TRBJ2-5; TRBD2 might be the D (6 bases). V was clipped by 4 bases and J by 5 bases, with 15 bases between them. This CDR3 has 14 residues. Looked up from germline, CDR1 is SGDLS and CDR2 is YYNGEE. The CDR3 spells CASSPWRGWETQYF. As DNA, the CDR3 is TGTGCCAGCAGCCCCTGGAGGGGATGGGAGACCCAGTACTTC.

DNA for the CDR3: TGTGCCAGCAGTGACGGCGACAGTCAGCCCCAGCATTTT. It encodes CASSDGDSQPQHF. The rearrangement uses TRBV6-4 and TRBJ1-5; D possibly corresponds to TRBD1 (5 bases). The CDR3 consists of 13 residues. Trimming left V 2 bases short and J 6 bases short, with 8 bases between. From germline, CDR1 is MRHNA and CDR2 SNTAGT.

The chain joins TRBV5-4 to TRBJ1-6, with D perhaps matching TRBD1 (6 bases). Germline V CDR1 and CDR2: SGHNT, YYREEE (reference sequence). This CDR3 has 15 amino acids. The V gene lost 0 bases and the J gene lost 7 bases, with 11 bases spanning the gap. The chain's CDR3 is CASSLGAGVNSPLHF. The CDR3 DNA follows: TGTGCCAGCAGCTTGGGGGCAGGGGTGAATTCACCCCTCCACTTT.

The genes are TRBV29-1 and TRBJ1-2; no firm D call. The CDR3 runs to 11 residues. Trimming cost V 6 bases and J 1 base, with 6 bases left between them. The germline CDR1 and CDR2 sequences are SQVTM and ANQGSEA. CDR3 DNA sequence: TGCAGCGTCGCAGTTAACTATGGCTACACCTTC. Translated: CSVAVNYGYTF.

This chain uses TRBV6-5 with TRBJ1-1; no definite D call. Trimming stripped 4 bases from V and 5 bases from J, with 14 bases between. This CDR3 region has 14 residues. Per the germline V gene, CDR1 is MNHEY and CDR2 is SVGAGI. CDR3 loop: CASSFGPHGTEAFF. The CDR3 DNA reads as TGTGCCAGCAGTTTCGGGCCTCACGGGACTGAAGCTTTCTTT.

CDR3 region: CASIEGGIGLAKNIQYF. The CDR3 nucleotides read TGTGCCAGCATTGAGGGAGGAATAGGTTTAGCCAAAAACATTCAGTACTTC. This chain joins TRBV6-1 and TRBJ2-4, with a possible D match to TRBD2 (6 bases). Trimming removed 7 bases from V and 0 bases from J, with 19 bases in between. Per germline, CDR1 MNHNS and CDR2 SASEGT. The CDR3 runs to 17 residues.

This clone has more than one count but fewer than ten. The J gene is TRBJ1-1, the V gene TRBV29-1; D not certain. V shed 8 bases and J shed 0 bases, with 7 bases lying between them. The germline CDR1 and CDR2 sequences are SQVTM and ANQGSEA. The CDR3 loop spans 11 amino acids. CDR3 residues: CSSALNTEAFF. CDR3 DNA sequence: TGCAGCTCGGCCCTGAACACTGAAGCTTTCTTT.

The chain carries TRBV11-2 and TRBJ1-2; TRBD1 might be the D (6 bases). There are 13 residues in the CDR3. The germline gives CDR1 SGHAT, CDR2 FQNNGV. Trimming cost V 1 base and J 4 bases, with 7 bases left between them. The CDR3 region is CASSLAGVYGYTF. CDR3 bases: TGTGCCAGCAGCTTAGCAGGGGTCTATGGCTACACCTTC. Together with reference TRBV11-2 and TRBJ1-2, the CDR3 gives the full variable domain: EAGVAQSPRYKIIEKRQSVAFWCNPISGHATLYWYQQILGQGPKLLIQFQNNGVVDDSQLPKDRFSAERLKGVDSTLKIQPAKLEDSAVYLCASSLAGVYGYTFGSGTRLTVV.

The V and J genes are TRBV7-9 and TRBJ1-1; D not resolved. Germline V CDR1 and CDR2: SEHNR, FQNEAQ (reference sequence). Deletions cut 2 bases from V and 7 bases from J, with 14 bases between. This CDR3 has 14 amino acids. The CDR3 nucleotides read TGTGCCAGCAGCTTAACGAAAGGGCTCAGTGAAGCTTTCTTT. It specifies CASSLTKGLSEAFF. Using reference TRBV7-9 and TRBJ1-1 for the parts outside the CDR3, the full variable domain is DTGVSQNPRHKITKRGQNVTFRCDPISEHNRLYWYRQTLGQGPEFLTYFQNEAQLEKSRLLSDRFSAERPKGSFSTLEIQRTEQGDSAMYLCASSLTKGLSEAFFGQGTRLTVV.

The gene calls are TRBV7-2 and TRBJ2-7, with 8 bases aligning to TRBD2. The CDR3 runs to 15 residues. The germline V gene encodes CDR1 SGHTA and CDR2 FQGNSA. V was clipped by 4 bases and J by 7 bases; unmatched bases: 12. CDR3 amino acids: CASSSGSSGTREQYF. CDR3 coding DNA: TGTGCCAGCAGCTCAGGAAGTAGCGGGACAAGGGAGCAGTACTTC.

The V gene is TRBV5-8, the J gene TRBJ1-1; D unresolved. V shed 1 base and J shed 4 bases, with 8 bases lying between them. This CDR3 comprises 13 residues. Germline CDR1 SGHTS, CDR2 YDEGEE. CDR3 sequence (DNA): TGTGCCAGCAGCTTGCCCCTAGTCACTGAAGCTTTCTTT. Its translation: CASSLPLVTEAFF.

A single count supports this clone. The chain couples TRBV28 to TRBJ2-7; D may match TRBD1 or TRBD2 (6 bases each). The length of the CDR3 is 17 residues. CDR1 and CDR2 (germline): MDHEN, SYDVKM. Trimming cost V 4 bases and J 6 bases, with 25 bases left between them. DNA for the CDR3: TGTGCCAGCAGTTCGGAGGGGGACTTCCCGGGCCCTCTCGAGCAGTACTTC. This encodes CASSSEGDFPGPLEQYF.

The chain carries TRBV25-1 and TRBJ1-2; possible D gene TRBD1, 6 bases. Germline-derived CDR1 and CDR2 are MGHDK and SYGVNS. The CDR3 loop spans 11 amino acids. The V and J ends lost 5 bases and 11 bases respectively, with 12 bases between them. The CDR3 DNA follows: TGTGCCAGCAGTCATAGGGGGAGATACACCTTC. Its protein product is CASSHRGRYTF.

The chain carries TRBV6-5 and TRBJ1-5; weak D call: TRBD1 (5 bases). With 5 bases removed from V and 2 bases from J, the gap between germline ends came to 7 bases. Germline CDR1 MNHEY, CDR2 SVGAGI. This CDR3 contains 13 residues. DNA for the CDR3: TGTGCCAGCAGTCAGACAGGCAATCAGCCCCAGCATTTT. Amino acids: CASSQTGNQPQHF.

The rearrangement links TRBV5-6 to TRBJ2-1; D is unclear. This CDR3 spans 16 amino acids. Trimming shortened V by 0 bases and J by 7 bases, and 17 bases separated the two germline ends. The germline V gene has CDR1 SGHDT and CDR2 YYEEEE. This CDR3 reads CASSLEGLAPLNEQFF. Here the CDR3 DNA reads TGTGCCAGCAGCTTGGAAGGTCTGGCCCCGTTAAATGAGCAGTTCTTC.